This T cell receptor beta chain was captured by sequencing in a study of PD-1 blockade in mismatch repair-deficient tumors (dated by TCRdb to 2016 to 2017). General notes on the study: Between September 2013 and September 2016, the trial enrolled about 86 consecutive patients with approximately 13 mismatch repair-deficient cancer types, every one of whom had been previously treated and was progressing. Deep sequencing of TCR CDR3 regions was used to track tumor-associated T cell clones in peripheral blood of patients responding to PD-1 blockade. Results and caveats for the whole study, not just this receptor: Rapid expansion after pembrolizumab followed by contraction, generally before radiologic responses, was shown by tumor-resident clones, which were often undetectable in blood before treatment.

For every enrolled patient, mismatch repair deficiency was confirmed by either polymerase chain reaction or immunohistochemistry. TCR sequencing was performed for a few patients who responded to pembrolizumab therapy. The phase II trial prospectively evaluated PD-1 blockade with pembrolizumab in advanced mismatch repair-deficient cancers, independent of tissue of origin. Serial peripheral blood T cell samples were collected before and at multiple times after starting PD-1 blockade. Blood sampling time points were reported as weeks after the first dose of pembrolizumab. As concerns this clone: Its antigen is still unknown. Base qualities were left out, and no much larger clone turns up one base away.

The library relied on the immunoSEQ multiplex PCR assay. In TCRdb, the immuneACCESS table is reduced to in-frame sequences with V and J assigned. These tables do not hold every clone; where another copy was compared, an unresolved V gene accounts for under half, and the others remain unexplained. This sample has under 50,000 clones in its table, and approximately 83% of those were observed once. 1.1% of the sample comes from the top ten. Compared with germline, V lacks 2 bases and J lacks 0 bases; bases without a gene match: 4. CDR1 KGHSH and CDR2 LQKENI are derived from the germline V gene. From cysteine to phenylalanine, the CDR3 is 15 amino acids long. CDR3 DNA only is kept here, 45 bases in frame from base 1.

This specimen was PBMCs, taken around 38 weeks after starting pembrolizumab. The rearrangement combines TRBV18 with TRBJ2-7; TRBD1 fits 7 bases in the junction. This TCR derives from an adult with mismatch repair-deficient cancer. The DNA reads TGTGCCAGCTCACCAGAACGGGACAGCTCCTACGAGCAGTACTTC. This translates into CASSPERDSSYEQYF.